Listed below are T cell receptor beta chains from one sample, sequenced in a study of cytomegalovirus exposure and HLA in healthy donors. Produced via immunoSEQ multiplex PCR; TCRdb's table is partial and in-frame only. The sample contains more than 90,000 clones, just under 70% of which appear only once. Sequencing was carried out using PBMCs. The origin of the receptors is a young man in good health and CMV-seropositive. The CDR3 runs from the conserved cysteine through the conserved F or W. A D gene is named only where the DNA matches it firmly. Clone size is shown for a subset of rows, as once, few, many or a class of expanded clone.

V gene	J gene	clone size	D gene	CDR3 protein	CDR3 DNA
TRBV30	TRBJ2-3	once	TRBD2	CAYPLAGGATDTQYF	TGTGCCTACCCTCTAGCGGGGGGGGCTACAGATACGCAGTATTTT
TRBV14	TRBJ1-2	once	NA	CASSPDRLHYGYTF	TGTGCCAGCAGCCCAGACAGACTGCACTATGGCTACACCTTC
TRBV7-9	TRBJ2-3	NA	TRBD2	CASSWTSGGTDTQYF	TGTGCCAGCAGCTGGACTAGCGGGGGCACAGATACGCAGTATTTT
TRBV18	TRBJ1-2	NA	NA	CASSPGGQSLSGYGYTF	TGTGCCAGCTCACCGGGTGGGCAGTCCCTAAGTGGCTATGGCTACACCTTC
TRBV5-1	TRBJ1-2	NA	NA	CASSPRTDNYGYTF	TGCGCCAGCAGCCCAAGGACAGACAACTATGGCTACACCTTC
TRBV19	TRBJ1-2	NA	NA	CASSYAGANYGYTF	TGTGCCAGTAGTTACGCGGGGGCTAACTATGGCTACACCTTC
TRBV4-1	TRBJ2-1	NA	TRBD2	CASSQDRLAGSQFF	TGCGCCAGCAGCCAAGATCGACTAGCCGGATCTCAGTTCTTC
TRBV7-3	TRBJ2-1	NA	NA	CASSFHPNNEQFF	TGTGCCAGCAGCTTTCATCCCAACAATGAGCAGTTCTTC
TRBV7-7	TRBJ2-7	few	NA	CASSSHRASHEQYF	TGTGCTAGCAGCTCACACAGGGCCTCACACGAGCAGTACTTC
TRBV6-1	TRBJ1-2	NA	TRBD1	CASRETGVYGYTF	TGTGCCAGCAGGGAGACAGGGGTTTATGGCTACACCTTC
TRBV5-1	TRBJ2-1	NA	TRBD2	CASSFVAGAYPNEQFF	TGCGCCAGCAGCTTTGTAGCGGGGGCTTACCCCAATGAGCAGTTCTTC
TRBV5-4	TRBJ2-2	NA	TRBD2	CASSTGTSIAGELFF	TGTGCCAGCAGTACCGGGACTAGCATAGCCGGGGAGCTGTTTTTT
TRBV9	TRBJ2-1	few	TRBD2	CASSPSGRERFNEQFF	TGTGCCAGCAGCCCCTCGGGGAGGGAAAGGTTCAATGAGCAGTTCTTC
TRBV30	TRBJ2-2	few	TRBD1	CAWMRGRGTGELFF	TGTGCCTGGATGAGGGGGCGAGGGACCGGGGAGCTGTTTTTT
TRBV4-1	TRBJ2-3	few	NA	CASSQDRGTDTQYF	TGCGCCAGCAGCCAAGATCGGGGCACAGATACGCAGTATTTT
TRBV15	TRBJ1-2	NA	TRBD1	CATSKDRGYGYTF	TGTGCCACCAGCAAAGACAGGGGCTATGGCTACACCTTC
TRBV19	TRBJ2-7	NA	TRBD1	CASSPGQGAYEQYF	TGTGCCAGTAGTCCGGGACAGGGGGCCTACGAGCAGTACTTC
TRBV27	TRBJ1-1	NA	NA	CASSRGWGDTEAFF	TGTGCCAGCAGCCGCGGCTGGGGGGACACTGAAGCTTTCTTT
TRBV25-1	TRBJ2-3	NA	TRBD2	CASRTTSGRGDTQYF	TGTGCCAGCAGGACGACTAGCGGGAGGGGAGATACGCAGTATTTT
TRBV5-1	TRBJ2-1	NA	NA	CASSLDRASGEQFF	TGCGCCAGCAGCTTGGACAGGGCATCCGGTGAGCAGTTCTTC
TRBV7-2	TRBJ1-3	NA	NA	CASSLWAGRDTIYF	TGTGCCAGCAGCTTATGGGCAGGGCGAGACACCATATATTTT